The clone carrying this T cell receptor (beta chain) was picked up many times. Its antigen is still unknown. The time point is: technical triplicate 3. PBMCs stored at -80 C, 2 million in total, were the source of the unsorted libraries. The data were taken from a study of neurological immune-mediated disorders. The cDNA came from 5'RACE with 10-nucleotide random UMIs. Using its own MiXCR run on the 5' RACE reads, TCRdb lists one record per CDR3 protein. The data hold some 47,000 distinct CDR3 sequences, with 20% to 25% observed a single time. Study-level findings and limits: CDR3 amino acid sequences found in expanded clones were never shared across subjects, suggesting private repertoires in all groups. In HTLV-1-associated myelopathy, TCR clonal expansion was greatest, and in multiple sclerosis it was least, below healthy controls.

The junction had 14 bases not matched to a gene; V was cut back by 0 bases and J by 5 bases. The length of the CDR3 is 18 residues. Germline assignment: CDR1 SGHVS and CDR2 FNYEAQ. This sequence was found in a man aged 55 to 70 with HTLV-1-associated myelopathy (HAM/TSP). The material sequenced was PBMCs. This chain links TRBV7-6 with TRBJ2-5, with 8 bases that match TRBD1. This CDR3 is CASSLAIGAGGAWETQYF. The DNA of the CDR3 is TGTGCCAGCAGCTTAGCGATCGGAGCAGGGGGCGCCTGGGAGACCCAGTACTTC.